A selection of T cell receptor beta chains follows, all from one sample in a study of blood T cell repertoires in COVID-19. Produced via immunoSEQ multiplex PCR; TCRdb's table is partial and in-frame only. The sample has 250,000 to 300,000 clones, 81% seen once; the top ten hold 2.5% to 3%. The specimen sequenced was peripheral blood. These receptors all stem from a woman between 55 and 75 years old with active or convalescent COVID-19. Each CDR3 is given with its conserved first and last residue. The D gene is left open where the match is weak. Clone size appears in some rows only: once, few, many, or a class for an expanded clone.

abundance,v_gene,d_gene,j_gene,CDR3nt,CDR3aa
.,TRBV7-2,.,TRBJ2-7,TGTGCCAGCAGCGAAGCCGACTCGCTCGAGCAGTACTTC,CASSEADSLEQYF
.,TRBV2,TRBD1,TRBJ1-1,TGTGCCAGCAGCGGCAGGGGGCAGGGTGAAGCTTTCTTT,CASSGRGQGEAFF
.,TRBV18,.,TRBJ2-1,TGTGCCAGCTCCGGCGCCCAGGGGGGCACCTACAATGAGCAGTTCTTC,CASSGAQGGTYNEQFF
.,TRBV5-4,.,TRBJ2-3,TGTGCCAGCAGCTGGGCAGGTGGGACAGATACGCAGTATTTT,CASSWAGGTDTQYF
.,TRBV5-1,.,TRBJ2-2,TGCGCCAGCAGCTTTGGCACCTACACCGGGGAGCTGTTTTTT,CASSFGTYTGELFF
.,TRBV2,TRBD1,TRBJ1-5,TGTGCCAGCGCCGGCGAGACAGGGATCACTCAGCCCCAGCATTTT,CASAGETGITQPQHF
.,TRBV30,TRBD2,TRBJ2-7,TGTGCCTGGGGGTTCCCGGGACTAAGGGATGACGAGCAGTACTTC,CAWGFPGLRDDEQYF
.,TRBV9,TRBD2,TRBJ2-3,TGTGCCAGCAGCGGCGGGGGAGCGGGGGGCTCCCTTACGCAGTATTTT,CASSGGGAGGSLTQYF
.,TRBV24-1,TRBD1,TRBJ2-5,TGTGCCACCAGTGAGAGGACAGGGGGCAGAGAGACCCAGTACTTC,CATSERTGGRETQYF
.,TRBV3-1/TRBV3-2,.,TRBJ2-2,TGTGCCAGCAGCCAAGATTTAAAACAGAACACCGGGGAGCTGTTTTTT,CASSQDLKQNTGELFF
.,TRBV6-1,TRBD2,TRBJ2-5,TGTGCCAGCAGTGTTAGGACTAGCGGGGGCCTCTTGGGGACCCAGTACTTC,CASSVRTSGGLLGTQYF
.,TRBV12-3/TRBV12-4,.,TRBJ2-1,TGTGCCAGCAGTTTAGGCAGAAACAATGAGCAGTTCTTC,CASSLGRNNEQFF
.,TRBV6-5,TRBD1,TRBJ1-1,TGTGCCAGCAGGACGACAGGGCGGGACACTGAAGCTTTCTTT,CASRTTGRDTEAFF
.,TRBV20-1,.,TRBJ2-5,TGCAGTGCTAGTCCAGTCCAAGAGACCCAGTACTTC,CSASPVQETQYF
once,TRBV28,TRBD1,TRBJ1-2,TGTGCCAGCAACTCTGACAGGGGCGATTATTCGCATGGCTACACCTTC,CASNSDRGDYSHGYTF
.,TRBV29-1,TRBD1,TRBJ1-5,TGCAGCGCCGCGACAGGGGGAGGCCAGCCCCAGCATTTT,CSAATGGGQPQHF
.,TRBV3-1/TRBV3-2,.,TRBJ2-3,TGTGCCAGCAGCCAAACGCGGGGAAGCACAGATACGCAGTATTTT,CASSQTRGSTDTQYF
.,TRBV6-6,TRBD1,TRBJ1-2,TGTGCCAGCAGTTTGGTGGCACAGGGGGCGGATGGCTACACCTTC,CASSLVAQGADGYTF
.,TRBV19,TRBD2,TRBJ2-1,TGTGCCAGTAGTTCCGCCCTAGCGGGGAGCTCCTACAATGAGCAGTTCTTC,CASSSALAGSSYNEQFF
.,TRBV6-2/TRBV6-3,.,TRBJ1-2,TGTGCCAGCAGTTACTCTGGCGGCCATGGCTACACCTTC,CASSYSGGHGYTF
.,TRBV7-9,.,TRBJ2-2,TGTGCCAGCACCCGGGGGTCGGGCACCGGGGAGCTGTTTTTT,CASTRGSGTGELFF
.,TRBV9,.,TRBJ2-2,TGTGCCAGCAGCGCATTCGGAGGGGTGGGGATCCCCGGGGAGCTGTTTTTT,CASSAFGGVGIPGELFF
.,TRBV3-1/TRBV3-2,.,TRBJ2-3,TGTGCCAGCAGCCAAGTTCGTAGCAAGCGGACGCAGTATTTT,CASSQVRSKRTQYF
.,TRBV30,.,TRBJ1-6,TGTGCCTGGAGTCTATCGAATTCACCCCTCCACTTT,CAWSLSNSPLHF
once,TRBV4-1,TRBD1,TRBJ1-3,TGCGCCAGCAGCCAAGATCGGGAACAGGGGGTCGGAAACACCATATATTTT,CASSQDREQGVGNTIYF
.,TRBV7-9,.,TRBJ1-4,TGTGCCAGCAGCTTAACAAGACCGCGAGGAGATGAAAAACTGTTTTTT,CASSLTRPRGDEKLFF
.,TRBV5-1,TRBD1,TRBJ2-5,TGCGCCAGCAGCTGGGACAGGGAAGAGACCCAGTACTTC,CASSWDREETQYF
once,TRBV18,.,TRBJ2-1,TGTGCCAGCTCACCACCGGAGGGCTACAATGAGCAGTTCTTC,CASSPPEGYNEQFF
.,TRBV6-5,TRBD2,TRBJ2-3,TGTGCCAGCGTAGCGGGGTACACAGATACGCAGTATTTT,CASVAGYTDTQYF
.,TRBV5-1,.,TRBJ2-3,TGCGCCAGCAGCTTGGAGGTGGGAAGGGGTGTAGATACGCAGTATTTT,CASSLEVGRGVDTQYF
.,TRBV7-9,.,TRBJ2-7,TGTGCCAGCAGCCCCCGCACAGGAACCTACGAGCAGTACTTC,CASSPRTGTYEQYF
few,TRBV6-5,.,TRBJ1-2,TGTGCCGGAACCCAGGCCTCCGCTAACTATGGCTACACCTTC,CAGTQASANYGYTF
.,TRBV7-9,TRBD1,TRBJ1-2,TGTGCCAGCAGCTTAGGGCCGGGACAGTGGGAATTCTATGGCTACACCTTC,CASSLGPGQWEFYGYTF
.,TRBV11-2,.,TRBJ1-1,TGTGCCAGCAGCTTACGAGGGCTTGAAGCTTTCTTT,CASSLRGLEAFF
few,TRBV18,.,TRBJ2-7,TGTGCCAGCTCACTGGACACCTTGAGCTCCTACGAGCAGTACTTC,CASSLDTLSSYEQYF
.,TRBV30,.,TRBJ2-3,TGTGCCTGGAGCGTCCGGACGGACAGCCTCGGGACAGATACGCAGTATTTT,CAWSVRTDSLGTDTQYF
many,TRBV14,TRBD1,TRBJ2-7,TGTGCCAGCAGCCTCCGGACAGGAGCTACCTACGAGCAGTACTTC,CASSLRTGATYEQYF
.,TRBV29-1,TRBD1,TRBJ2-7,TGCAGCGTTGAAGATTTAGGACAGGGACCCTACGAGCAGTACTTC,CSVEDLGQGPYEQYF
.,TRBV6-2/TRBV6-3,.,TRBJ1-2,TGTGCCAGCAGTTACGTCGCAGGGGTTGGCTACACCTTC,CASSYVAGVGYTF
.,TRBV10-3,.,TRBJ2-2,TGTGCCATCAGTGAGTCGAGGGACACCGGGGAGCTGTTTTTT,CAISESRDTGELFF
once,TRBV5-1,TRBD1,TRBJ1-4,TGCGCCAGCAGCTTAGCCCCCCCAGGGGGCACAGAAAAACTGTTTTTT,CASSLAPPGGTEKLFF
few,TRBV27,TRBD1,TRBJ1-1,TGTGCCAGCAGTTTCCAGGGGGGCACTGAAGCTTTCTTT,CASSFQGGTEAFF
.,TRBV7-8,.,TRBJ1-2,TGTGCCAGCAGCCGAGTCAGGGAAGGAGGCTACACCTTC,CASSRVREGGYTF
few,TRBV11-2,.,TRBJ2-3,TGTGCCAGCAGCCGAACGGGGGGCGTGAGAGATACGCAGTATTTT,CASSRTGGVRDTQYF
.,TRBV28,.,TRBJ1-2,TGTGCCAGCAGTTCCTCAGACCTAAAGGGGATTCATGGCTACACCTTC,CASSSSDLKGIHGYTF
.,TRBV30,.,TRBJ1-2,TGTGCCTTCCTACAGGGAAACCCAGGCTACACCTTC,CAFLQGNPGYTF
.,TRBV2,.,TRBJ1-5,TGTGCCAGCAGGGGGACAAGTCGAAATCAGCCCCAGCATTTT,CASRGTSRNQPQHF
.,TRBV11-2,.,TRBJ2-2,TGTGCCAGCAGGCGTGGTAATGCCGCCGGGGAGCTGTTTTTT,CASRRGNAAGELFF
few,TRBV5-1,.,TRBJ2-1,TGCGCCAGCAGCTTGTCAGGGGACAATGAGCAGTTCTTC,CASSLSGDNEQFF
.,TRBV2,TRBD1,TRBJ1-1,TGTGCCAGCGGTCAGGGGGGCGGAATGAACACTGAAGCTTTCTTT,CASGQGGGMNTEAFF
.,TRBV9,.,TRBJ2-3,TGTGCCAGCAGCGTAGGTGAGCGTCCGCAGTATTTT,CASSVGERPQYF
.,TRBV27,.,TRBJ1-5,TGTGCCAGCAGTCCTGGGCGGGGCGAGGGTCAGCCCCAGCATTTT,CASSPGRGEGQPQHF
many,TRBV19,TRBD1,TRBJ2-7,TGTGCCAGTAGTATAGGGGGACAGCCTTGGGCCTCCTACGAGCAGTACTTC,CASSIGGQPWASYEQYF
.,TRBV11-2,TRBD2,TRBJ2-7,TGTGCCAGCAGCCCCGGGGGGGCTCTCTCCTACGAGCAGTACTTC,CASSPGGALSYEQYF
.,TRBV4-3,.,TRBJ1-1,TGCGCCAGCAGCCAGGAGACAGGCATTCTTGGGGCTTTCTTT,CASSQETGILGAFF